This T cell receptor (beta chain) is from a study of beta chain features in type 1 diabetes. Study-wide results and limits: Moderately but significantly shorter TCRB CDR3s were found in Type 1 diabetes patients in all four CD4+ subsets.

As regards this clone: The antigen remains unidentified.

Sorting with CD45RO/CCR7/CD25/CD127/CD95/CD27 yielded naive, central memory, regulatory and stem-like memory CD4+ cells. Populations isolated by sorting all had purity greater than 95%. Expressed TCRB transcripts got sequenced, as all isolated RNA was reverse transcribed. The data were produced by immunoSEQ multiplex PCR, yet TCRdb's version contains in-frame clones alone and is incomplete. Of approximately 150,000 clones in the sample, about 10% are singletons; the top ten hold under 0.9%. Per germline, CDR1 GTSNPN and CDR2 SVGIG (reference sequence). Deletions cut 1 base from V and 1 base from J, with 8 bases between. This CDR3 is 14 amino acids long.

V gene TRBV30 combines with J gene TRBJ1-5; the D is unclear. Input material: central memory CD4+ T cells from blood. The source is a man aged 25 to 40 with type 1 diabetes. The CDR3 DNA reads TGTGCCTGGAGTGATAGTCGGAGCAATCAGCCCCAGCATTTT. Translating it yields CAWSDSRSNQPQHF.